This T cell receptor beta chain emerged from a study of shared clonotypes between healthy human individuals. This CDR3 has 11 amino acids. Trimming removed 5 bases from V and 12 bases from J, with 14 bases in between. Germline values: CDR1 GTSNPN, CDR2 SVGIG (reference sequence). As handled by the study authors: ImmunoSEQ yielded junction-only sequences lacking quality scores, so filtering differed. The method was immunoSEQ multiplex PCR; TCRdb's version includes in-frame clones alone and lacks a portion of them. The V and J calls and the clone size are those of that table, but D and trimming were determined from the DNA. This sample has around 550,000 clones; 90% to 96% occur once, and the top ten carry about 0.057%.

The source material was naive CD4+ T cells sorted from blood. Described subset: CD45RA+ positively selected. The TCR was taken from a woman in her twenties or thirties in good health. V usage is TRBV30 and J usage is TRBJ1-5; D unresolved. The CDR3 bases are TGTGCCTGGGGAGCGGGAGCTGACCAGCATTTT. It specifies CAWGAGADQHF. Using reference TRBV30 and TRBJ1-5 for the parts outside the CDR3, the full variable domain is SQTIHQWPATLVQPVGSPLSLECTVEGTSNPNLYWYRQAAGRGLQLLFYSVGIGQISSEVPQNLSASRPQDRQFILSSKKLLLSDSGFYLCAWGAGADQHFGDGTRLSIL.